The T cell receptor delta chain under discussion was sequenced for a study of gamma-delta chains in newborns, infants, children. For the study at large: Microbial exposure reportedly drives polyclonal innate γδ T cell expansion after birth.

TCRdb processed the reads again with the CATT caller. The table has around 1,300 delta-chain clones, roughly 0.98% seen once. CDR1 and CDR2 from the germline V gene are GEAIGNYY and EKD. CDR3 length: 15 residues. The ends lost 0 bases at V and 0 bases at J; junction bases unmatched: 3. This clone is termed large. The chain has TRDV2 and TRDJ1; TRDD3 agrees at 7 bases. Specimen: blood. This TCR derives from a child in good health. CDR3 sequence reads: CACDTVGEYTDKLIF. As DNA, the CDR3 is TGTGCCTGTGACACCGTGGGGGAATACACCGATAAACTCATCTTT.